The 19 T cell receptor beta chains presented below share a single source sample, sequenced in a study of T cell responses to AZD1222 COVID-19 vaccine. Here immunoSEQ multiplex PCR was the method, and the copy in TCRdb shows in-frame clones only, minus some. The sample has about 94,000 clones, 70% to 90% seen once. Sequenced material: peripheral blood, taken on day 0 of AZD1222 vaccination. The receptor set was obtained from an adult in good health.

This chain connects TRBV6-1 to TRBJ2-7; D may be TRBD1 (6 bases). Trimming pared 1 base from V and 2 bases from J, leaving 12 bases between. This CDR3 is 15 amino acids long. The germline V gene has CDR1 MNHNS and CDR2 SASEGT. DNA for the CDR3: TGTGCCAGCAGTGAAGGAACAGGGTATACCTACGAGCAGTACTTC. Translated: CASSEGTGYTYEQYF.

This chain connects TRBV10-3 to TRBJ1-1, with D perhaps TRBD1 (5 bases). Per germline, CDR1 ENHRY and CDR2 SYGVKD. V lost 6 bases and J lost 1, with 15 bases in between. The CDR3 runs 15 residues. The CDR3 loop reads CAIRAIGQRNTEAFF. The CDR3 nucleotides read TGTGCCATCAGGGCGATTGGACAACGGAACACTGAAGCTTTCTTT.

The V call is TRBV19, the J call TRBJ1-2; 7 bases agree with TRBD1. Germline values: CDR1 LNHDA, CDR2 SQIVND (reference sequence). This CDR3 comprises 16 residues. The trim removed 10 bases at V and 1 base at J, leaving 15 bases unmatched. The CDR3 DNA reads TGTGCCACCAAAAACGGACAGGCCCAGGGTAACTATGGCTACACCTTC. Amino acids: CATKNGQAQGNYGYTF.

The rearrangement joins TRBV6-4 to TRBJ2-3, with D hard to call. This CDR3 contains 13 residues. Trimming stripped 2 bases from V and 5 bases from J, with 8 bases between. CDR1 and CDR2 from the germline V gene are MRHNA and SNTAGT. The CDR3 loop is CASSDRPGDTQYF. The CDR3 nucleotides read TGTGCCAGCAGTGACCGGCCCGGAGATACGCAGTATTTT.

The gene calls are TRBV5-4 and TRBJ1-5, with 9 bases fitting TRBD1. The CDR3 is 16 amino acids. Germline V gene lookup returns CDR1 SGHNT and CDR2 YYREEE (reference sequence). The trim removed 2 bases at V and 0 bases at J, leaving 3 bases unmatched. DNA of the CDR3: TGTGCCAGCAGCTTCATGGGACAGGGTAGCAATCAGCCCCAGCATTTT. Its protein product is CASSFMGQGSNQPQHF.

CDR3: CASSYSMDWGSEAFF. The CDR3 nucleotides are TGTGCCAGCAGTTACTCGATGGACTGGGGCTCTGAAGCTTTCTTT. The chain is built from TRBV6-5 and TRBJ1-1, with a possible D match to TRBD1 (5 bases). Per germline, CDR1 MNHEY and CDR2 SVGAGI. V lost 0 bases and J 6 bases, leaving 14 bases between the germline ends. CDR3 length: 15 residues.

This rearrangement joins TRBV7-2 to TRBJ1-6; a weak D match, TRBD1 (5 bases). V was cut by 7 bases and J by 7 bases, with 20 bases left in between. The CDR3 runs to 16 residues. Germline loops: CDR1 SGHTA, CDR2 FQGNSA. The CDR3 reads CASTQGPGGMNSPLHF. In DNA, the CDR3 is TGTGCCAGCACTCAGGGCCCTGGGGGTATGAATTCACCCCTCCACTTT.

The chain uses TRBV28 and TRBJ1-4; D is undetermined. V dropped 8 bases and J dropped 0 bases, with 4 bases sitting between them. The CDR3 has 12 amino acids. Germline CDR1 and CDR2: MDHEN and SYDVKM. DNA of the CDR3: TGTGCCAGCGTATCAACTAATGAAAAACTGTTTTTT. Its protein product is CASVSTNEKLFF.

The chain employs TRBV7-9 and TRBJ2-7, with 8 positions matching TRBD1. Per germline, CDR1 SEHNR and CDR2 FQNEAQ (reference sequence). V dropped 5 bases and J dropped 4; count of bases not matched to a gene: 10. This CDR3 has 15 residues. CDR3 loop: CASSPLGQGPYEQYF. Here the CDR3 DNA reads TGTGCCAGCAGCCCACTCGGACAGGGTCCATACGAGCAGTACTTC.

The chain couples TRBV19 to TRBJ1-5; 7 nucleotides line up with TRBD1. This CDR3 is 15 amino acids long. J was trimmed by 2 bases and V by 7 bases; bases with no gene match: 8. Germline CDR1 reads LNHDA; CDR2 reads SQIVND (reference sequence). The CDR3 DNA sequence: TGTGCCAGTAATGCCTTGACAGGGCGCAATCAGCCCCAGCATTTT. Amino acid sequence: CASNALTGRNQPQHF.

CDR3 protein: CASSVVLAGLGTQYF. Here the CDR3 DNA reads TGTGCCAGCAGTGTCGTTCTAGCGGGGTTGGGGACCCAGTACTTC. This chain uses TRBV2 with TRBJ2-5; TRBD2 matches 9 bases. CDR1 is SNHLY, CDR2 FYNNEI, per germline. The CDR3 spans 15 residues. With V trimmed by 4 bases and J by 7 bases, 10 bases remained unmatched. Together with reference TRBV2 and TRBJ2-5, the CDR3 gives the full variable domain: EPEVTQTPSHQVTQMGQEVILRCVPISNHLYFYWYRQILGQKVEFLVSFYNNEISEKSEIFDDQFSVERPDGSNFTLKIRSTKLEDSAMYFCASSVVLAGLGTQYFGPGTRLLVL.

The chain employs TRBV19 and TRBJ2-1; D possibly corresponds to TRBD2 (5 bases). From germline, CDR1 is LNHDA and CDR2 SQIVND (reference sequence). The CDR3 covers 16 residues. V was clipped by 3 bases and J by 5 bases, with 17 bases between them. The CDR3: CASSMDSELTNNEQFF. CDR3 nucleotide sequence: TGTGCCAGTAGTATGGATAGCGAGCTTACTAACAATGAGCAGTTCTTC. Full variable domain (missing parts from reference TRBV19 and TRBJ2-1): DGGITQSPKYLFRKEGQNVTLSCEQNLNHDAMYWYRQDPGQGLRLIYYSQIVNDFQKGDIAEGYSVSREKKESFPLTVTSAQKNPTAFYLCASSMDSELTNNEQFFGPGTRLTVL.

The CDR3 DNA is TGTGCCAGCAGCCAAGGAAGTTCTGCGGGCGAGCAGTACTTC. Encoded protein: CASSQGSSAGEQYF. This chain joins TRBV3-1 (or the pseudogene TRBV3-2) and TRBJ2-7, with D perhaps TRBD2 (5 bases). The germline CDR1 and CDR2 sequences are LGHDT and YNNKEL (reference sequence). Deletions cut 1 base from V and 6 bases from J, with 13 bases between. The CDR3 is 14 residues long.

CDR3: CASSLSGAGVVLQETQYF. CDR3 coding DNA: TGTGCCAGCAGCCTTTCCGGGGCAGGGGTGGTTTTACAAGAGACCCAGTACTTC. The genes are TRBV3-1 (or the pseudogene TRBV3-2) and TRBJ2-5; a possible D gene is TRBD1 (6 bases). Germline V gene lookup returns CDR1 LGHDT and CDR2 YNNKEL (reference sequence). The CDR3 length is 18 residues. V was cut by 4 bases and J by 2 bases, with 23 bases left in between.

The rearrangement uses TRBV9 and TRBJ2-7; no clear D gene. The CDR3 covers 14 residues. Germline V gene data show CDR1 as SGDLS and CDR2 as YYNGEE. Trimming removed 4 bases at V and 1 base at J, with 12 bases between. The CDR3 loop reads CASSPEWVSYEQYF. DNA of the CDR3: TGTGCCAGCAGCCCCGAGTGGGTTTCCTACGAGCAGTACTTC.

The CDR3 sequence: CASSHSRKGYANTGELFF. The DNA for the CDR3 is TGTGCCAGCAGCCATAGCCGGAAGGGGTACGCGAACACCGGGGAGCTGTTTTTT. The chain uses TRBV3-1 (or the pseudogene TRBV3-2) and TRBJ2-2; possibly TRBD1 for D (5 bases). V was clipped by 3 bases and J by 0 bases, with 17 bases between them. The length of the CDR3 is 18 residues. Germline V gene lookup returns CDR1 LGHDT and CDR2 YNNKEL (reference sequence).

The V gene is TRBV7-9, the J gene TRBJ2-7; TRBD1 agrees at 7 bases. In germline, CDR1 is SEHNR, CDR2 FQNEAQ (reference sequence). This CDR3 is built from 12 residues. V lost 10 bases to trimming and J lost 2 bases; unmatched junction nucleotides: 5. For the CDR3, the DNA is TGTGCCACCGGGACAGCCACCTACGAGCAGTACTTC. Protein: CATGTATYEQYF.

The gene calls are TRBV9 and TRBJ2-1; a weak D match, TRBD2 (6 bases). This CDR3 contains 14 residues. Trimming took 2 bases from V and 8 from J, leaving 14 bases between them. Germline CDR1 SGDLS, CDR2 YYNGEE. For the CDR3, the DNA is TGTGCCAGCAGCGTCCGGGACTGGGGCTATGAGCAGTTCTTC. This encodes CASSVRDWGYEQFF.

This chain links TRBV5-1 with TRBJ2-7; D not certain. The germline V gene encodes CDR1 SGHRS and CDR2 YFSETQ. The CDR3 extends over 14 amino acids. Trimming removed 5 bases at V and 1 base at J, with 13 bases between. The CDR3 DNA is TGCGCCAGCAGGCCGGAAACGAAATCCTACGAGCAGTACTTC. Its translation: CASRPETKSYEQYF. The full variable domain, rest sourced from reference TRBV5-1 and TRBJ2-7, is KAGVTQTPRYLIKTRGQQVTLSCSPISGHRSVSWYQQTPGQGLQFLFEYFSETQRNKGNFPGRFSGRQFSNSRSEMNVSTLELGDSALYLCASRPETKSYEQYFGPGTRLTVT.